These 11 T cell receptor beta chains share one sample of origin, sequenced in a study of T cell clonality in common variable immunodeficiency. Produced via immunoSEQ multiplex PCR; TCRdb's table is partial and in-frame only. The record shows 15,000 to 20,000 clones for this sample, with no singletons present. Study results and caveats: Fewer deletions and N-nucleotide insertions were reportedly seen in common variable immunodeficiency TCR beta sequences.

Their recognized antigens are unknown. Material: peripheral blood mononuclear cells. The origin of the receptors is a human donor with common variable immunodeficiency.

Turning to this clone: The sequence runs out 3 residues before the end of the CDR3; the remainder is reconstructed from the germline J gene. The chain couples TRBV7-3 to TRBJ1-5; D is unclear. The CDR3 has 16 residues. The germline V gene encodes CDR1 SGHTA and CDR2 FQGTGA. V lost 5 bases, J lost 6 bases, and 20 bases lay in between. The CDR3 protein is CASSPTSANSGQPQHF. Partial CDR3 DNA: TGTGCCAGCAGCCCAACATCCGCTAATAGCGGTCAGCCC.

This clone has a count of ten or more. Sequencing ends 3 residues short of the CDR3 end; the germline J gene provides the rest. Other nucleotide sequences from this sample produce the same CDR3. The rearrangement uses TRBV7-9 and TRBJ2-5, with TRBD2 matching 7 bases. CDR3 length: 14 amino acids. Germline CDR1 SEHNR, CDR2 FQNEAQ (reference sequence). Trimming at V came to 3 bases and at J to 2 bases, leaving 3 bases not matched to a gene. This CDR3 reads CASSLGGEQETQYF. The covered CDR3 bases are TGTGCCAGCAGCTTGGGGGGGGAACAAGAGACC.

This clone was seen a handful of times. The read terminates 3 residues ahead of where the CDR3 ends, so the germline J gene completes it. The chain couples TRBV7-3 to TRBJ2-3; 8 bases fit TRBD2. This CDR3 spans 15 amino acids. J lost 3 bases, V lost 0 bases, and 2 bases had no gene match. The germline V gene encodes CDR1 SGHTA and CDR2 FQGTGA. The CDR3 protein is CASSLTGGGTDTQYF. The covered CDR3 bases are TGTGCCAGCAGCTTAACCGGGGGGGGGACAGATACG.

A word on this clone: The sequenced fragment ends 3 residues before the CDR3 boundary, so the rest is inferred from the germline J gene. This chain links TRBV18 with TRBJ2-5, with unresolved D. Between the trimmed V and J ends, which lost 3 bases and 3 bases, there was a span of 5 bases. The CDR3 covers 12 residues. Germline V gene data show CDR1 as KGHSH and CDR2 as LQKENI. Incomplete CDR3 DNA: TGTGCCAGCTCACCCTCAGAAGAGACC. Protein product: CASSPSEET. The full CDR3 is CASSPSEETQYF.

The CDR3 DNA, read in part, is TGCGCCAGCAGCTTTGACACAAACACCGGGGAG. Protein sequence: CASSFDTNTGE. The whole CDR3 region reads CASSFDTNTGELFF. The rearrangement links TRBV5-1 to TRBJ2-2; D not certain. The read ends 3 residues before the CDR3 terminus; that terminus is restored from the germline J gene. CDR3 length equals 14 residues. Germline CDR1 and CDR2: SGHRS and YFSETQ. Trimming removed 2 bases from V and 2 bases from J, with 7 bases in between.

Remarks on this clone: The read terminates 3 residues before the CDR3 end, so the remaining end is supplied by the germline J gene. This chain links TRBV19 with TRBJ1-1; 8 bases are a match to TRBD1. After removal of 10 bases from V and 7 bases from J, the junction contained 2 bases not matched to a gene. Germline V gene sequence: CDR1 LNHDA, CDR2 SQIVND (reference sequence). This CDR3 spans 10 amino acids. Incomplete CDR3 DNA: TGTGCCACCGGGACAGGTGAA. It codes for CATGTGE. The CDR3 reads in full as CATGTGEAFF.

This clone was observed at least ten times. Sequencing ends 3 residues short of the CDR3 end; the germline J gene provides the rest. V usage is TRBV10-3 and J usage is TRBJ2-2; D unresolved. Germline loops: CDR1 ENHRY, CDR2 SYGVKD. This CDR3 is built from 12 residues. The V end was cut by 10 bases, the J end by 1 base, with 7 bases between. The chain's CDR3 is CATAVNTGELFF. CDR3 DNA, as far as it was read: TGTGCCACCGCAGTGAACACCGGGGAG.

The covered CDR3 bases are TGTGCCAGCAACCTACCGGGACAGCGCTACGAG. Its translation: CASNLPGQRYE. Given in full, the CDR3 is CASNLPGQRYEQYF. The chain is built from TRBV6-2 or TRBV6-3 and TRBJ2-7; 7 nucleotides align to TRBD1. The sequenced fragment ends 3 residues before the CDR3 boundary, so the rest is inferred from the germline J gene. The CDR3 has 14 amino acids. Per germline, CDR1 MNHEY and CDR2 SVGEGT. The V segment lost 7 bases and the J segment 3 bases; nucleotides outside the gene matches: 9.

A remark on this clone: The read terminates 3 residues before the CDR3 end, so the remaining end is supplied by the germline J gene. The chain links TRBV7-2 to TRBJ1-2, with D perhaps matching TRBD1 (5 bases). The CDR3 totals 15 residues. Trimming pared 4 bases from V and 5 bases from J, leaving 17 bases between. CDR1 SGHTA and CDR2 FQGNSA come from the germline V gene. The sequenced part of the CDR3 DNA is TGTGCCAGCAGCTCTCGACAGCTTACTACTTATGGC. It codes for CASSSRQLTTYG. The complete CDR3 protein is CASSSRQLTTYGYTF.

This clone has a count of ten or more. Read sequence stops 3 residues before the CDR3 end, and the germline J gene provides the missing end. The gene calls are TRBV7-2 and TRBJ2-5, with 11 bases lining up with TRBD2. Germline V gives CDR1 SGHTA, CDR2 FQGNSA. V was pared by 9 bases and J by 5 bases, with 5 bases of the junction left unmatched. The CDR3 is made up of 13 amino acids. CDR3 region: CASSGGAFETQYF. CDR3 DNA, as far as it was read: TGTGCCAGTAGCGGGGGGGCCTTTGAGACC.

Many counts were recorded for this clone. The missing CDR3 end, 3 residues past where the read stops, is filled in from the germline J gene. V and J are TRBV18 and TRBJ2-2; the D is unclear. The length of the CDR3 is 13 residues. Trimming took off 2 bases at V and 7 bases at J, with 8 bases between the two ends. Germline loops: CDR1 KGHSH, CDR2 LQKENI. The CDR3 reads CASSPKVGGELFF. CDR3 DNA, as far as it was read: TGTGCCAGCTCACCAAAAGTCGGCGGGGAG. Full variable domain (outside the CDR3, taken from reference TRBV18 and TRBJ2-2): NAGVMQNPRHLVRRRGQEARLRCSPMKGHSHVYWYRQLPEEGLKFMVYLQKENIIDESGMPKERFSAEFPKEGPSILRIQQVVRGDSAAYFCASSPKVGGELFFGEGSRLTVL.